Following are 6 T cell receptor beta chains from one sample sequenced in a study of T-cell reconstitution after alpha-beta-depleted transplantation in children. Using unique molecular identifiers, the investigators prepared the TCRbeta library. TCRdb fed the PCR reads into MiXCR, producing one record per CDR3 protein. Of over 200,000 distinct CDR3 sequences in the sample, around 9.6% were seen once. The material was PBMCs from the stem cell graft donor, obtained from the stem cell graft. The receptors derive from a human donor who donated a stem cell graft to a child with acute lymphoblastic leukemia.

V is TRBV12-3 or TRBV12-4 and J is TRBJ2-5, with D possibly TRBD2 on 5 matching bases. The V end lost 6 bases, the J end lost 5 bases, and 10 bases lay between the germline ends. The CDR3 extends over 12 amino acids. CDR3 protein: CASRRVGETQYF. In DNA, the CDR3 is TGTGCCAGCAGGAGGGTCGGGGAGACCCAGTACTTC.

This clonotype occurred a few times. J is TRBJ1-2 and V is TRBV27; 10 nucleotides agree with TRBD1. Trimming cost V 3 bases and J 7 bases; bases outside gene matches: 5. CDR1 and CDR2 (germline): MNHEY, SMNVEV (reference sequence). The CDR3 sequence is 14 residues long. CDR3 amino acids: CASSFRQGASGYTF. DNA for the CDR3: TGTGCCAGCAGTTTCAGACAGGGGGCGTCTGGCTACACCTTC.

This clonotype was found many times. CDR3 amino acids: CASNPAGNSYEQYF. For the CDR3, the DNA is TGTGCCAGCAATCCGGCGGGCAATTCCTACGAGCAGTACTTC. The gene calls are TRBV27 and TRBJ2-7; D might be TRBD2 (5 bases). This CDR3 has 14 amino acids. Germline lookup yields CDR1 MNHEY and CDR2 SMNVEV (reference sequence). The ends were cut back, 7 bases at V and 1 base at J, with 14 bases in the middle.

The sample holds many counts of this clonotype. This CDR3 reads CASSVGATGTDTQYF. The CDR3 bases are TGTGCCAGCAGCGTAGGTGCGACAGGGACAGATACGCAGTATTTT. The chain couples TRBV9 to TRBJ2-3, with 7 bases fitting TRBD1. The CDR3 is 15 amino acids. Trimming took 0 bases from V and 3 from J; bases not matched to a gene: 4. CDR1 and CDR2 (germline): SGDLS, YYNGEE. The variable domain in full, with the rest retrieved from reference TRBV9 and TRBJ2-3, is DSGVTQTPKHLITATGQRVTLRCSPRSGDLSVYWYQQSLDQGLQFLIQYYNGEERAKGNILERFSAQQFPDLHSELNLSSLELGDSALYFCASSVGATGTDTQYFGPGTRLTVL.

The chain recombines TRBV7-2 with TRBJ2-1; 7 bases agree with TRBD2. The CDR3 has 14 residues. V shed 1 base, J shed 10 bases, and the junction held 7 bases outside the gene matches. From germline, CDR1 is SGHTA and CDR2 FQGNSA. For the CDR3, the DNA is TGTGCCAGCAGCTTAGGGGGGGGGTACTGGGAGCAGTTCTTC. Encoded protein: CASSLGGGYWEQFF.

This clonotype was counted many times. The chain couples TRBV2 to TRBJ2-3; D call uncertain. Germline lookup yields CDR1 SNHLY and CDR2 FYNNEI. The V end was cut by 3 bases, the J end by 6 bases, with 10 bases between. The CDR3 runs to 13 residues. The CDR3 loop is CASSEKGWDTQYF. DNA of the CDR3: TGTGCCAGCAGTGAGAAGGGATGGGATACGCAGTATTTT.